The rows below give T cell receptor beta chains drawn from one sample of a study of metastatic and nonmetastatic thyroid tumors. MiXCR was used by TCRdb to re-call the PCR reads. Altogether 20,000 to 25,000 clones are present, about 15% being singletons, with the ten largest covering about a fifth. Sequencing used blood. The receptors here all came from a female donor with papillary thyroid cancer or a benign thyroid nodule (not recorded which). Some clones in this sample may be carry-over from other donors' samples. The CDR3 runs from the conserved cysteine through the conserved F or W. D genes are given only for firm matches. Clone size appears in some rows only: once, few, many, or a class for an expanded clone.

clone size: -; V gene: TRBV6-4; J gene: TRBJ2-5; D gene: -; CDR3 DNA: TGTGCCAGCAGTACGAACAGGACTTATCCTAAAGAGACCCAGTACTTC; CDR3 protein: CASSTNRTYPKETQYF
clone size: many; V gene: TRBV10-3; J gene: TRBJ2-1; D gene: TRBD2; CDR3 DNA: TGTGCCATCAGTGATTCAGCGGGGGGGCTCGACAATGAGCAGTTCTTC; CDR3 protein: CAISDSAGGLDNEQFF
clone size: few; V gene: TRBV30; J gene: TRBJ2-3; D gene: -; CDR3 DNA: TGTGCCTGGAGTTTGGGAGCCACAGATACGCAGTATTTT; CDR3 protein: CAWSLGATDTQYF
clone size: medium-sized; V gene: TRBV6-2/TRBV6-3; J gene: TRBJ2-7; D gene: TRBD2; CDR3 DNA: TGTGCCAGCAGTCCTTGGGGCGGGAGCTTTTTCTACGAGCAGTACTTC; CDR3 protein: CASSPWGGSFFYEQYF
clone size: few; V gene: TRBV11-2; J gene: TRBJ2-3; D gene: TRBD2; CDR3 DNA: TGTGCCAGCAGCTCGGCACCAGCGGGAGACACAGATACGCAGTATTTT; CDR3 protein: CASSSAPAGDTDTQYF
clone size: many; V gene: TRBV7-8; J gene: TRBJ2-6; D gene: -; CDR3 DNA: TGTGCCAGCAGCTCACGAGGGTCTGGGGCCAACGTCCTGACTTTC; CDR3 protein: CASSSRGSGANVLTF
clone size: medium-sized; V gene: TRBV6-1; J gene: TRBJ2-7; D gene: TRBD2; CDR3 DNA: TGTGCCAGCCAGACTAGCGAGGCCTACGAGCAGTACTTC; CDR3 protein: CASQTSEAYEQYF
clone size: -; V gene: TRBV11-2; J gene: TRBJ2-2; D gene: -; CDR3 DNA: TGTGCCAGCAGCTTAGTGGGCTGTGCGAACACCGGGGAGCTGTTTTTT; CDR3 protein: CASSLVGCANTGELFF
clone size: -; V gene: TRBV20-1; J gene: TRBJ2-1; D gene: -; CDR3 DNA: TGCAGTGCTCAGCTGGGGCGCGGATACAATGAGCAGTTCTTC; CDR3 protein: CSAQLGRGYNEQFF
clone size: many; V gene: TRBV3-1; J gene: TRBJ1-1; D gene: TRBD1; CDR3 DNA: TGTGCCAGCAGCCAAGCCTGGACAGGGCGAGGAGCTTTCTTT; CDR3 protein: CASSQAWTGRGAFF
clone size: many; V gene: TRBV5-5; J gene: TRBJ1-2; D gene: TRBD1; CDR3 DNA: TGTGCCAGCAGCGGTACCGGGACAGCCCGCGGCTACACCTTC; CDR3 protein: CASSGTGTARGYTF
clone size: once; V gene: TRBV5-1; J gene: TRBJ1-5; D gene: TRBD1; CDR3 DNA: TGCGCCAGCAGCTTGGGACAGGGTCAGCCCCAGCATTTT; CDR3 protein: CASSLGQGQPQHF
clone size: many; V gene: TRBV2; J gene: TRBJ1-4; D gene: -; CDR3 DNA: TGTGCCAGCAGTGGGGGCTTGATTGTGGAAGAAAAACTGTTTTTT; CDR3 protein: CASSGGLIVEEKLFF
clone size: many; V gene: TRBV5-4; J gene: TRBJ2-6; D gene: -; CDR3 DNA: TGTGCCAGCAGCTTGTATCGAGTGGGGGGGGCCAACGTCCTGACTTTC; CDR3 protein: CASSLYRVGGANVLTF
clone size: -; V gene: TRBV11-1; J gene: TRBJ1-6; D gene: -; CDR3 DNA: TGTGCCAGCAGCTTAAGTACACTAGGCGTCTATTCACCCCTCCACTTT; CDR3 protein: CASSLSTLGVYSPLHF
clone size: -; V gene: TRBV7-8; J gene: TRBJ2-7; D gene: -; CDR3 DNA: TGTGCCAGCAGCTTAAATTTCAGGAACTACGAGCAGTACTTC; CDR3 protein: CASSLNFRNYEQYF
clone size: many; V gene: TRBV7-2; J gene: TRBJ1-1; D gene: TRBD1; CDR3 DNA: TGTGCCAGCAGCGTAAGGGACAGACCCTACACTGAAGCTTTCTTT; CDR3 protein: CASSVRDRPYTEAFF
clone size: few; V gene: TRBV28; J gene: TRBJ1-5; D gene: -; CDR3 DNA: TGTGCCAGCAGTTTCCGCTCGGGGGTTTGTGATCAGCCCCAGCATTTT; CDR3 protein: CASSFRSGVCDQPQHF
clone size: few; V gene: TRBV6-1; J gene: TRBJ2-5; D gene: -; CDR3 DNA: TGTGCCAGCAGCACCTGGGGGGGGCGCAGAGACCAGTACTTT; CDR3 protein: CASSTWGGRRDQYF
clone size: many; V gene: TRBV2; J gene: TRBJ1-6; D gene: TRBD1; CDR3 DNA: TGTGCCAGCAGTGATGGGGACAGGGTAGGATCACCCCTCCACTTT; CDR3 protein: CASSDGDRVGSPLHF
clone size: many; V gene: TRBV10-2; J gene: TRBJ2-5; D gene: -; CDR3 DNA: TGCGCCAGCAGGGACTCCGACGGAACCCAGTACTTC; CDR3 protein: CASRDSDGTQYF
clone size: many; V gene: TRBV2; J gene: TRBJ1-2; D gene: TRBD1; CDR3 DNA: TGTGCCAGCAGGCTTTCGACCGGGACAGGGGGGAACTATGGCTACACCTTC; CDR3 protein: CASRLSTGTGGNYGYTF
clone size: -; V gene: TRBV28; J gene: TRBJ1-6; D gene: -; CDR3 DNA: TGTGCCAGCTGGGGCCTTTCACCCCTCCACTTT; CDR3 protein: CASWGLSPLHF
clone size: many; V gene: TRBV20-1; J gene: TRBJ2-3; D gene: -; CDR3 DNA: TGCAGTGCCATGGACTTTACGCAGTATTTT; CDR3 protein: CSAMDFTQYF
clone size: -; V gene: TRBV28; J gene: TRBJ2-7; D gene: TRBD2; CDR3 DNA: TGTGCCGGCCAGCGGGGTAGTGAGCAGTACTTC; CDR3 protein: CAGQRGSEQYF
clone size: many; V gene: TRBV7-2; J gene: TRBJ2-1; D gene: -; CDR3 DNA: TGTGCCAGCAGCTTAGGGTGGGGGGGCCCCAATGAGCAGTTCTTC; CDR3 protein: CASSLGWGGPNEQFF
clone size: -; V gene: TRBV4-1; J gene: TRBJ2-7; D gene: -; CDR3 DNA: TGCGCCAGCAGCCAAGAAAGGGACGGCGCCTACGAGCAGTACTTC; CDR3 protein: CASSQERDGAYEQYF
clone size: medium-sized; V gene: TRBV6-1; J gene: TRBJ2-7; D gene: -; CDR3 DNA: TGTGCCAGCAGAAGAGCAGCGGAGAGCTCCTACGAGCAGTACTTC; CDR3 protein: CASRRAAESSYEQYF
clone size: medium-sized; V gene: TRBV27; J gene: TRBJ2-7; D gene: TRBD1; CDR3 DNA: TGTGCCAGCATGGCTCCGGGACAGGGCCCCTACGAGCAGTACTTC; CDR3 protein: CASMAPGQGPYEQYF
clone size: few; V gene: TRBV2; J gene: TRBJ2-2; D gene: -; CDR3 DNA: TGTGCCAGCAGTGAACAACAGGGTCCCACCGGGGAGCTGTTTTTT; CDR3 protein: CASSEQQGPTGELFF
clone size: -; V gene: TRBV7-2; J gene: TRBJ2-1; D gene: TRBD1; CDR3 DNA: TGTGCCAGCAGCTCGGGACAGGGGATTAATGAGCAGTTCTTC; CDR3 protein: CASSSGQGINEQFF
clone size: -; V gene: TRBV6-1; J gene: TRBJ1-6; D gene: TRBD1; CDR3 DNA: TGTGCCAGCAGCGAGGGACAGGGAAATTCACCCCTCCACTTT; CDR3 protein: CASSEGQGNSPLHF
clone size: many; V gene: TRBV19; J gene: TRBJ1-4; D gene: -; CDR3 DNA: TGTGCCAGTAGTATCGGGCAATTGGGAGAAAAACTGTTTTTT; CDR3 protein: CASSIGQLGEKLFF
clone size: many; V gene: TRBV4-1; J gene: TRBJ2-2; D gene: -; CDR3 DNA: TGCGCCAGCAGCCAAGTGGGGATTCCCGGGGAGCTGTTTTTT; CDR3 protein: CASSQVGIPGELFF
clone size: many; V gene: TRBV7-2; J gene: TRBJ2-1; D gene: -; CDR3 DNA: TGTGCCAGCAGCTTTGGCATTGCCTACAATGAGCAGTTCTTC; CDR3 protein: CASSFGIAYNEQFF
clone size: many; V gene: TRBV7-3; J gene: TRBJ2-1; D gene: -; CDR3 DNA: TGTGCCAGCAGCTTAGTGAGCGGCTCCTACAATGAGCAGTTCTTC; CDR3 protein: CASSLVSGSYNEQFF
clone size: many; V gene: TRBV11-2; J gene: TRBJ1-2; D gene: -; CDR3 DNA: TGTGCCAGCAGCTTAGCAACGGGTGGCTATGGCTACACCTTC; CDR3 protein: CASSLATGGYGYTF
clone size: many; V gene: TRBV4-3; J gene: TRBJ1-1; D gene: -; CDR3 DNA: TGCGCCAGCAGCCAAGGCAGCGAAGGGGGCACTGAAGCTTTCTTT; CDR3 protein: CASSQGSEGGTEAFF
clone size: many; V gene: TRBV6-4; J gene: TRBJ2-1; D gene: TRBD2; CDR3 DNA: TGTGCCAGCAGTGATTCGGCGGGAGTTAATGAGCAGTTCTTC; CDR3 protein: CASSDSAGVNEQFF
clone size: medium-sized; V gene: TRBV20-1; J gene: TRBJ2-7; D gene: TRBD2; CDR3 DNA: TGCAGTGCTAGGCTCCCGGGACTAGAGTACGAGCAGTACTTC; CDR3 protein: CSARLPGLEYEQYF
clone size: many; V gene: TRBV5-5; J gene: TRBJ2-1; D gene: -; CDR3 DNA: TGTGCCAGCAGCCCACTAGCTAGGGGATCATACAATGAGCAGTTCTTC; CDR3 protein: CASSPLARGSYNEQFF
clone size: many; V gene: TRBV7-9; J gene: TRBJ2-5; D gene: TRBD2; CDR3 DNA: TGTGCCAGCAGCTTAGACGCTAGCGGGGTAGAGACCCAGTACTTC; CDR3 protein: CASSLDASGVETQYF
clone size: many; V gene: TRBV7-2; J gene: TRBJ1-2; D gene: -; CDR3 DNA: TGTGCCAGCAGCTTAGGAGGGAAGGACGGCTACACCTTC; CDR3 protein: CASSLGGKDGYTF
clone size: -; V gene: TRBV27; J gene: TRBJ2-1; D gene: TRBD2; CDR3 DNA: TGTGCCAGCAGTTTTATGACTAGCGGACCTTACAATGAGCAGTTCTTC; CDR3 protein: CASSFMTSGPYNEQFF
clone size: many; V gene: TRBV15; J gene: TRBJ2-1; D gene: -; CDR3 DNA: TGTGCCACCAGCACTAGGGGGGTTGACAATGAGCAGTTCTTC; CDR3 protein: CATSTRGVDNEQFF
clone size: many; V gene: TRBV3-1; J gene: TRBJ1-4; D gene: -; CDR3 DNA: TGTGCCAGCAGCCAAGCACCAGGGACAAAAAAACTGTTTTTT; CDR3 protein: CASSQAPGTKKLFF
clone size: many; V gene: TRBV3-1; J gene: TRBJ2-1; D gene: -; CDR3 DNA: TGTGCCAGCAGCGCGACAGGAGAGAGAGCCTACAATGAGCAGTTCTTC; CDR3 protein: CASSATGERAYNEQFF
clone size: medium-sized; V gene: TRBV7-8; J gene: TRBJ2-7; D gene: TRBD1; CDR3 DNA: TGTGCCAGCAGCTTAGGGACAGGTATCTTCTACGAGCAGTACTTC; CDR3 protein: CASSLGTGIFYEQYF
clone size: medium-sized; V gene: TRBV28; J gene: TRBJ1-5; D gene: -; CDR3 DNA: TGTGCCAGCAGCCGTCGGGTCTTTGGTACCAATCAGCCCCAGCATTTT; CDR3 protein: CASSRRVFGTNQPQHF
clone size: many; V gene: TRBV30; J gene: TRBJ2-7; D gene: -; CDR3 DNA: TGTGCCTGGAGTGTGTGGGGGTACGAGCAGTACTTC; CDR3 protein: CAWSVWGYEQYF